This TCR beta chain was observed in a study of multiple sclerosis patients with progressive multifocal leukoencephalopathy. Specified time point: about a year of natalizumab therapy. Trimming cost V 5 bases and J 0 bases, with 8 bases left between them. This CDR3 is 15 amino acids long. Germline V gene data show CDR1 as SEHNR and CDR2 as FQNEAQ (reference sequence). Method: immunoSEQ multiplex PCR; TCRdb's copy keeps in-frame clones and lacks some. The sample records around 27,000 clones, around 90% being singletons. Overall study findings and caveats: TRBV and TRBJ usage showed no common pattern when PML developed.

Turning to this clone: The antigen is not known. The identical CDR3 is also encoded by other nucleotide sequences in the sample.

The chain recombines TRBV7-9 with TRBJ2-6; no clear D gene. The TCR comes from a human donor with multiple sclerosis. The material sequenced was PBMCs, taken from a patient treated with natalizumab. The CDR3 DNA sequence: TGTGCCAGCAGCGACGGTATCTCTGGGGCCAACGTCCTGACTTTC. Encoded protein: CASSDGISGANVLTF.